What follows are 21 T cell receptor beta chains derived from one specimen sequenced in a study of T cell responses to AZD1222 COVID-19 vaccine. Some clones are missing from TCRdb's copy, which holds only in-frame ones; the method was immunoSEQ multiplex PCR. The sample holds under 75,000 clones, around 84% seen once. This specimen was peripheral blood, taken on day 0 of AZD1222 vaccination. The source is an adult in good health.

The chain uses TRBV18 and TRBJ1-2, with a weak D call TRBD1 (5 bases). Germline CDR1 is KGHSH and CDR2 is LQKENI. The CDR3 extends over 13 amino acids. Trimming took 5 bases from V and 2 from J, leaving 9 bases between them. The CDR3 nucleotides are TGTGCCAGCTCAGGGCAGGGAAACTATGGCTACACCTTC. It codes for CASSGQGNYGYTF.

The chain recombines TRBV18 with TRBJ2-7; TRBD1 matches at 9 bases. The CDR3 covers 14 residues. Germline V gene lookup returns CDR1 KGHSH and CDR2 LQKENI. With V trimmed by 3 bases and J by 3 bases, 3 bases remained unmatched. The DNA of the CDR3 is TGTGCCAGCTCACCTGGGACAGGGAGCTACGAGCAGTACTTC. Protein product: CASSPGTGSYEQYF.

The chain links TRBV7-6 to TRBJ2-3; the D is unclear. The CDR3 is 11 amino acids. V was clipped by 5 bases and J by 4 bases, with 4 bases between them. The germline V gene encodes CDR1 SGHVS and CDR2 FNYEAQ. The CDR3 DNA reads as TGTGCCAGCAGCCAATCAGATACGCAGTATTTT. This sequence encodes CASSQSDTQYF.

DNA of the CDR3: TGTGCCAGCAGCTCCGCGCGGACAGGGGTCTCCTACTCTGGAAACACCATATATTTT. Protein: CASSSARTGVSYSGNTIYF. The rearrangement uses TRBV7-8 and TRBJ1-3, with 9 bases fitting TRBD1. Germline CDR1 SGHVS, CDR2 FQNEAQ. V was clipped by 4 bases and J by 0 bases; unmatched bases: 13. There are 19 residues in the CDR3. The entire variable domain, with the rest obtained from reference TRBV7-8 and TRBJ1-3, is as follows: GAGVSQSPRYKVAKRGQDVALRCDPISGHVSLFWYQQALGQGPEFLTYFQNEAQLDKSGLPSDRFFAERPEGSVSTLKIQRTQQEDSAVYLCASSSARTGVSYSGNTIYFGEGSWLTVV.

The V gene is TRBV29-1, the J gene TRBJ1-1; tentatively, D is TRBD1 (6 bases). V was trimmed by 6 bases and J by 3 bases, leaving 14 bases between them. The germline V gene encodes CDR1 SQVTM and CDR2 ANQGSEA. The CDR3 is 13 residues long. CDR3 residues: CSVRHRADTEAFF. The DNA of the CDR3 is TGCAGCGTCCGCCACAGGGCCGACACTGAAGCTTTCTTT.

Worth noting for this clone: A read error may account for a junction end that differs from germline. The chain carries TRBV6-5 and TRBJ1-1; D uncertain. CDR1 is MNHEY and CDR2 is SVGAGI in the germline V gene. This CDR3 has 14 residues. DNA of the CDR3: TGTGCCAGCAGTTACTCGATTGCGAACACTGAGGCTTTCTTT. Its translation is CASSYSIANTEAFF.

The J gene is TRBJ1-6, the V gene TRBV27, with 8 bases fitting TRBD1. Germline CDR1 reads MNHEY; CDR2 reads SMNVEV (reference sequence). CDR3 length equals 14 residues. The V gene end was trimmed by 5 bases and the J gene end by 10 bases; junction bases not matched to a gene: 7. CDR3 nucleotides: TGTGCCAGCAGTCTCACAGGGGGGAGCTCACCCCTCCACTTT. Amino acid sequence: CASSLTGGSSPLHF.

This clone was seen only once. The chain combines TRBV6-4 with TRBJ2-6, with TRBD2 matching over 8 bases. The CDR3 has 15 amino acids. Trimming took 4 bases from V and 3 from J; bases not matched to a gene: 2. CDR1 and CDR2 (germline): MRHNA, SNTAGT. The CDR3: CASSAGGLGANVLTF. Here the CDR3 DNA reads TGTGCCAGCAGTGCGGGAGGGCTTGGGGCCAACGTCCTGACTTTC.

This clone appeared a single time. The chain couples TRBV6-6 to TRBJ2-7, with 7 bases matching TRBD1. The CDR3 length is 12 residues. Germline-derived CDR1 and CDR2 are MNHNY and SVGAGI (reference sequence). J lost 5 bases, V lost 5 bases, and 3 bases had no gene match. The CDR3 DNA reads as TGTGCCAGCAGTCCCACAGGGGACGAGCAGTACTTC. Protein sequence: CASSPTGDEQYF.

This clone has only one observation. The J gene is TRBJ2-7, the V gene TRBV28, with 10 bases identical to TRBD1. The CDR3 length is 16 residues. V lost 4 bases and J lost 3; bases outside the gene matches: 9. Germline CDR1 is MDHEN and CDR2 is SYDVKM. The CDR3 spells CASSSLKGTGDYEQYF. CDR3 DNA: TGTGCCAGCAGTTCCTTAAAAGGGACAGGGGACTACGAGCAGTACTTC.

The chain links TRBV24-1 to TRBJ1-2; 7 bases agree with TRBD1. CDR1 is KGHDR, CDR2 SFDVKD, per germline. The V segment lost 3 bases and the J segment 7 bases; nucleotides outside the gene matches: 7. This CDR3 is built from 14 residues. The DNA of the CDR3 is TGTGCCACCAGTGATGGACAGGTAGGAGGTGGCTACACCTTC. Translating it yields CATSDGQVGGGYTF.

The chain links TRBV6-4 to TRBJ2-3; TRBD2 matches 9 bases. With V trimmed by 0 bases and J by 4 bases, 8 bases remained unmatched. CDR1 and CDR2 (germline): MRHNA, SNTAGT. The CDR3 is 17 residues long. CDR3 sequence (DNA): TGTGCCAGCAGTGACTCGAGTCCAGCGGGGGGAGCAGATACGCAGTATTTT. It specifies CASSDSSPAGGADTQYF.

The chain employs TRBV9 and TRBJ1-2, with a weak D call TRBD1 (6 bases). From germline, CDR1 is SGDLS and CDR2 YYNGEE. The CDR3 extends over 14 amino acids. The V end was cut by 4 bases, the J end by 2 bases, with 12 bases between. The CDR3, as DNA: TGTGCCAGCAGCTTCCGACAGGCCAACTATGGCTACACCTTC. Translating gives CASSFRQANYGYTF.

This clone has more than one count but fewer than ten. The chain uses TRBV27 and TRBJ1-5, with D possibly being TRBD1 (5 bases). Per the germline V gene, CDR1 is MNHEY and CDR2 is SMNVEV (reference sequence). The V gene lost 4 bases and the J gene lost 3 bases, with 7 bases spanning the gap. CDR3 length: 13 residues. In DNA, the CDR3 is TGTGCCAGCAGTTACGGGACCAATCAGCCCCAGCATTTT. It codes for CASSYGTNQPQHF.

The chain employs TRBV7-2 and TRBJ2-2, with a weak D call TRBD2 (5 bases). CDR3 length equals 17 residues. Per germline, CDR1 SGHTA and CDR2 FQGNSA. Trimming removed 4 bases at V and 3 bases at J, with 18 bases between. The CDR3 is CASSSSMAAEDTGELFF. The CDR3 DNA is TGTGCCAGCAGCTCCTCTATGGCGGCGGAGGACACCGGGGAGCTGTTTTTT. Using reference TRBV7-2 and TRBJ2-2 for the parts outside the CDR3, the full variable domain is GAGVSQSPSNKVTEKGKDVELRCDPISGHTALYWYRQSLGQGLEFLIYFQGNSAPDKSGLPSDRFSAERTGGSVSTLTIQRTQQEDSAVYLCASSSSMAAEDTGELFFGEGSRLTVL.

The chain couples TRBV5-3 to TRBJ1-6, with 8 bases that match TRBD1. TRBV5-3 is filed as an ORF, its function uncertain. The J segment lost 0 bases and the V segment lost 6 bases, leaving 5 bases of the junction unmatched. The CDR3 spans 16 residues. The CDR3 here is CARKRTGSSYNSPLHF. The DNA of the CDR3 is TGTGCCAGAAAGCGGACAGGGAGCTCCTATAATTCACCCCTCCACTTT.

The chain has TRBV4-2 and TRBJ1-1; D not certain. Germline CDR1 reads LGHNA; CDR2 reads YNFKEQ. The CDR3 contains 13 residues. Trimming shortened V by 0 bases and J by 11 bases, and 13 bases separated the two germline ends. The CDR3 sequence is CASSQDLSDPAFF. CDR3 nucleotides: TGTGCCAGCAGCCAAGATCTGTCTGATCCGGCTTTCTTT.

The rearrangement uses TRBV7-9 and TRBJ2-7; D is unresolved. The CDR3 has 14 residues. The germline V gene has CDR1 SEHNR and CDR2 FQNEAQ (reference sequence). With 2 bases removed from V and 3 bases from J, the gap between germline ends came to 11 bases. CDR3: CASSLPGSFYEQYF. The CDR3 nucleotides are TGTGCCAGCAGCTTACCGGGCAGCTTCTACGAGCAGTACTTC.

The chain couples TRBV4-1 to TRBJ1-2; D not resolved. Trimming removed 0 bases from V and 6 bases from J, with 20 bases in between. The CDR3 extends over 17 amino acids. Per germline, CDR1 MGHRA and CDR2 YSYEKL. The CDR3 DNA is TGCGCCAGCAGCCAAGAAAAACCCCTGGGAAGGCTGGATGGCTACACCTTC. Residues: CASSQEKPLGRLDGYTF.

The V call is TRBV19, the J call TRBJ2-2, with 9 nucleotides matching TRBD2. Trimming cost V 5 bases and J 4 bases; bases outside gene matches: 8. The CDR3 totals 16 residues. The germline CDR1 and CDR2 sequences are LNHDA and SQIVND (reference sequence). The CDR3 DNA follows: TGTGCCAGTAGTGGTGGAGCGGGAGGCTTCACCGGGGAGCTGTTTTTT. Translation: CASSGGAGGFTGELFF.

The chain uses TRBV3-1 (or the pseudogene TRBV3-2) and TRBJ2-3; D may be TRBD2 (6 bases). The germline CDR1 and CDR2 sequences are LGHDT and YNNKEL (reference sequence). V lost 3 bases to trimming and J lost 1 base, with 20 bases between them. CDR3 size: 18 residues. The chain's CDR3 is CASSHWGPLALGTDTQYF. CDR3 nucleotide sequence: TGTGCCAGCAGCCATTGGGGTCCGCTAGCGCTGGGCACAGATACGCAGTATTTT.